Listed here are 25 T cell receptor beta chains from one sample, sequenced in a study of naive and memory T cell subsets. TCR cDNA received a 3' ligated oligonucleotide that carried a UMI. Amplification of ligated cDNA took four PCR rounds with SP2 and nested alpha and beta constant primers. TCRdb ran MiXCR on the 5' RACE reads and lists one entry per CDR3 protein. The table records about 57,000 distinct CDR3 sequences, approximately 8% of them present only once. The receptors shown here come from a female donor in good health.

The V and J genes are TRBV12-3 or TRBV12-4 and TRBJ2-7; weak D call: TRBD2 (6 bases). Trimming pared 2 bases from V and 6 bases from J, leaving 11 bases between. This CDR3 has 13 amino acids. CDR3 residues: CASSLTRGGEQYF. In nucleotides, the CDR3 is TGTGCCAGCAGTTTAACCCGGGGAGGCGAGCAGTACTTC.

This clonotype was detected ten times or more. This rearrangement joins TRBV6-2 or TRBV6-3 to TRBJ1-2; weak D call: TRBD1 (6 bases). The germline V and J ends were trimmed by 3 bases and 8 bases, with 10 bases remaining between them. The CDR3 extends over 12 amino acids. Germline CDR1 and CDR2: MNHEY and SVGEGT. The DNA of the CDR3 is TGTGCCAGCAGTTATTCACAGGGCGGCTACACCTTC. It is translated as CASSYSQGGYTF.

This clonotype was seen more than once but under ten times. The V call is TRBV29-1, the J call TRBJ1-2; D is undetermined. This CDR3 contains 13 residues. Trimming left V 2 bases short and J 1 base short, with 8 bases between. The germline CDR1 and CDR2 sequences are SQVTM and ANQGSEA. In nucleotides, the CDR3 is TGCAGCGTTGAATTCCAGGATAACTATGGCTACACCTTC. It translates to CSVEFQDNYGYTF.

This clonotype was observed at least ten times. The chain carries TRBV4-3 and TRBJ1-2; D unclear. Germline CDR1 reads LGHNA; CDR2 reads YSLEER. The CDR3 is 15 residues long. Trimming removed 0 bases from V and 10 bases from J, with 18 bases in between. Written as DNA, the CDR3 is TGCGCCAGCAGCCAAGATTTCAGTTTTAGGAGAACCTACACCTTC. Encoded protein: CASSQDFSFRRTYTF.

This clonotype was counted many times. The rearrangement uses TRBV11-2 and TRBJ2-5; 8 nucleotides match TRBD2. The V segment lost 7 bases and the J segment 4 bases; nucleotides outside the gene matches: 14. This CDR3 spans 16 amino acids. In germline, CDR1 is SGHAT, CDR2 FQNNGV. CDR3 in DNA: TGTGCCAGCACGCCCCGGGACCGGGGGGGACGAGAGACCCAGTACTTC. This codes for CASTPRDRGGRETQYF.

The genes are TRBV19 and TRBJ1-2; 9 bases map to TRBD1. V was pared by 5 bases and J by 10 bases, with 8 bases of the junction left unmatched. Germline V gene lookup returns CDR1 LNHDA and CDR2 SQIVND (reference sequence). The CDR3 is made up of 13 amino acids. In DNA, the CDR3 is TGTGCCAGTAGTCCGGGACAGGGAGTCTCCTACACCTTC. Its translation is CASSPGQGVSYTF. The full variable domain, with the rest looked up from reference TRBV19 and TRBJ1-2, is DGGITQSPKYLFRKEGQNVTLSCEQNLNHDAMYWYRQDPGQGLRLIYYSQIVNDFQKGDIAEGYSVSREKKESFPLTVTSAQKNPTAFYLCASSPGQGVSYTFGSGTRLTVV.

This clonotype has a handful of counts. This chain connects TRBV7-9 to TRBJ1-1; the D gene is possibly TRBD1 (5 bases). The CDR3 runs 12 residues. V gave up 1 base and J gave up 6 bases, with 6 bases separating them. Germline V gives CDR1 SEHNR, CDR2 FQNEAQ (reference sequence). The CDR3 bases are TGTGCCAGCAGCTTAGGACAGTCTGAAGCTTTCTTT. Protein product: CASSLGQSEAFF. The whole variable domain, remainder taken from reference TRBV7-9 and TRBJ1-1, is DTGVSQNPRHKITKRGQNVTFRCDPISEHNRLYWYRQTLGQGPEFLTYFQNEAQLEKSRLLSDRFSAERPKGSFSTLEIQRTEQGDSAMYLCASSLGQSEAFFGQGTRLTVV.

Only a few counts were recorded for this clonotype. V and J are TRBV5-6 and TRBJ2-5, with 9 bases identical to TRBD2. Germline V gives CDR1 SGHDT, CDR2 YYEEEE. This CDR3 region has 14 residues. Losses at the gene ends were 3 bases for V and 4 bases for J; bases not matched to a gene: 4. CDR3 in DNA: TGTGCCAGCAGCTCGACTAGCGGAGTAGAGACCCAGTACTTC. The encoded protein is CASSSTSGVETQYF.

There are many counts of this clonotype. The chain combines TRBV12-3 or TRBV12-4 with TRBJ1-5; D is ambiguous. V was cut by 3 bases and J by 0 bases, with 12 bases left in between. The CDR3 sequence is 16 residues long. CDR3 region: CASSLRAEYSNQPQHF. The CDR3 DNA reads as TGTGCCAGCAGTTTGCGTGCCGAATATAGCAATCAGCCCCAGCATTTT.

The sample holds many counts of this clonotype. The chain links TRBV6-1 to TRBJ1-1, with D tentatively TRBD1 (5 bases). The V gene lost 8 bases and the J gene lost 0 bases, with 13 bases spanning the gap. The CDR3 contains 14 residues. CDR1 and CDR2 (germline): MNHNS, SASEGT. CDR3 region: CASVRQLMNTEAFF. For the CDR3, the DNA is TGTGCCAGCGTCAGACAGCTCATGAACACTGAAGCTTTCTTT.

This chain links TRBV24-1 with TRBJ2-2, with D perhaps matching TRBD1 (5 bases). CDR1 and CDR2 (germline): KGHDR, SFDVKD. The CDR3 is 16 amino acids. Between the trimmed V and J ends, which lost 0 bases and 6 bases, there was a span of 13 bases. The CDR3 protein is CATSDLQGWVAGELFF. The CDR3 DNA reads as TGTGCCACCAGTGATTTGCAGGGATGGGTGGCCGGGGAGCTGTTTTTT.

The chain couples TRBV7-2 to TRBJ2-5; no clear D gene. V was trimmed by 5 bases and J by 2 bases, leaving 12 bases between them. The length of the CDR3 is 14 residues. Per the germline V gene, CDR1 is SGHTA and CDR2 is FQGNSA. The CDR3 coding sequence is TGTGCCAGCAGCCCCTACGGACGTCAAGAGACCCAGTACTTC. This encodes CASSPYGRQETQYF.

This clonotype was picked up a small number of times. CDR3 sequence reads: CASSDMGGPYEQYF. The CDR3 DNA follows: TGTGCCAGCAGCGACATGGGCGGCCCCTACGAGCAGTACTTC. The chain combines TRBV7-2 with TRBJ2-7; no reliable D call. Trimming pared 5 bases from V and 2 bases from J, leaving 13 bases between. CDR3 length: 14 amino acids. Germline CDR1 and CDR2: SGHTA and FQGNSA.

The CDR3 spells CASSPNTGMRSPLHF. For the CDR3, the DNA is TGCGCCAGCAGCCCAAACACAGGGATGCGTTCACCCCTCCACTTT. The chain combines TRBV4-3 with TRBJ1-6; possible D gene TRBD1, 6 bases. The CDR3 sequence is 15 residues long. Looked up from germline, CDR1 is LGHNA and CDR2 is YSLEER. The V and J ends lost 4 bases and 9 bases respectively, with 16 bases between them.

The chain carries TRBV9 and TRBJ1-2; D gene ambiguous. The CDR3 consists of 16 residues. CDR1 is SGDLS, CDR2 YYNGEE, per germline. The V end lost 3 bases, the J end lost 1 base, and 16 bases lay between the germline ends. CDR3 nucleotide sequence: TGTGCCAGCAGCGCCCACTCCGGATCCCTTAACTATGGCTACACCTTC. Protein sequence: CASSAHSGSLNYGYTF.

This clonotype was counted a few times. The chain uses TRBV20-1 and TRBJ1-2; D is unclear. V was cut by 5 bases and J by 1 base, with 14 bases left in between. Germline-derived CDR1 and CDR2 are DFQATT and SNEGSKA (reference sequence). The CDR3 sequence is 14 residues long. CDR3 sequence reads: CSAYDNQSNYGYTF. Here the CDR3 DNA reads TGCAGTGCTTACGATAACCAGAGTAACTATGGCTACACCTTC.

Only a few counts were recorded for this clonotype. This chain joins TRBV5-1 and TRBJ2-3; D possibly uses TRBD1 or TRBD2 (5 bases each). CDR1 and CDR2 (germline): SGHRS, YFSETQ. Trimming left V 3 bases short and J 2 bases short, with 10 bases between. The CDR3 loop spans 14 amino acids. CDR3 bases: TGCGCCAGCAGCTCGGGGACCAACACAGATACGCAGTATTTT. Amino acids: CASSSGTNTDTQYF.

This clonotype was observed at least ten times. The rearrangement uses TRBV14 and TRBJ1-2; D ambiguous. The CDR3 is 14 residues long. V dropped 3 bases and J dropped 5 bases, with 13 bases sitting between them. Germline-derived CDR1 and CDR2 are SGHDN and FVKESK. The CDR3 nucleotides are TGTGCCAGCAGCCAGTTTACTGGAGGGTATGGCTACACCTTC. Protein sequence: CASSQFTGGYGYTF.

This clonotype appeared many times. The chain joins TRBV6-6 to TRBJ2-2; D might be TRBD2 (6 bases). CDR1 and CDR2 (germline): MNHNY, SVGAGI (reference sequence). The germline V and J ends were trimmed by 6 bases and 0 bases, with 8 bases remaining between them. This CDR3 has 14 residues. CDR3 in DNA: TGTGCCAGCAGCTGGGACTCGAACACCGGGGAGCTGTTTTTT. Its protein is CASSWDSNTGELFF.

This clonotype was counted between two and nine times. The rearrangement joins TRBV6-2 or TRBV6-3 to TRBJ1-1, with a possible D match to TRBD1 (6 bases). Germline CDR1 is MNHEY and CDR2 is SVGEGT. The CDR3 is made up of 13 amino acids. The V end was cut by 6 bases, the J end by 11 bases, with 19 bases between. As DNA, the CDR3 is TGTGCCAGCAGGCAACAAGACAGGCTGGAGGCTTTCTTT. It yields the protein CASRQQDRLEAFF.

This clonotype was observed at least ten times. The chain has TRBV5-1 and TRBJ2-5, with 7 bases aligning to TRBD1. Germline CDR1 is SGHRS and CDR2 is YFSETQ. This CDR3 comprises 14 residues. J lost 5 bases, V lost 8 bases, and 12 bases had no gene match. CDR3 residues: CASKDRAGSETQYF. For the CDR3, the DNA is TGCGCCAGTAAAGACAGGGCTGGGTCGGAGACCCAGTACTTC.

This clonotype has ten or more counts. The gene calls are TRBV29-1 and TRBJ2-3; D is perhaps TRBD1 (6 bases). With 5 bases removed from V and 3 bases from J, the gap between germline ends came to 21 bases. The germline gives CDR1 SQVTM, CDR2 ANQGSEA. The CDR3 is 16 amino acids. The CDR3 sequence is CSVTFTGTTRTDTQYF. The CDR3 bases are TGCAGCGTTACGTTTACAGGGACCACGAGAACAGATACGCAGTATTTT.

A few counts support this clonotype. This chain connects TRBV9 to TRBJ1-2; D not certain. V dropped 5 bases and J dropped 6 bases, with 17 bases sitting between them. The CDR3 has 14 amino acids. Germline V gene lookup returns CDR1 SGDLS and CDR2 YYNGEE. CDR3 DNA sequence: TGTGCCAGCAGAAAAACCGCCCCCGGCGATGGCTACACCTTC. Encoded protein: CASRKTAPGDGYTF. Full variable domain (missing parts from reference TRBV9 and TRBJ1-2): DSGVTQTPKHLITATGQRVTLRCSPRSGDLSVYWYQQSLDQGLQFLIQYYNGEERAKGNILERFSAQQFPDLHSELNLSSLELGDSALYFCASRKTAPGDGYTFGSGTRLTVV.

The genes are TRBV5-6 and TRBJ1-4, with D unresolved. From germline, CDR1 is SGHDT and CDR2 YYEEEE. The CDR3 loop spans 15 amino acids. Trimming left V 4 bases short and J 4 bases short, with 14 bases between. The CDR3: CASSLKSGLNEKLFF. Written as DNA, the CDR3 is TGTGCCAGCAGCCTCAAGAGCGGCCTTAATGAAAAACTGTTTTTT.

This clonotype was detected many times. The CDR3 DNA sequence: TGTGCCAGCAGTTACCCCGACAGGATCTATGGCTACACCTTC. As protein: CASSYPDRIYGYTF. The chain is built from TRBV6-5 and TRBJ1-2; maybe TRBD1 (6 bases). The germline V and J ends were trimmed by 2 bases and 4 bases, with 11 bases remaining between them. The CDR3 consists of 14 residues. Per germline, CDR1 MNHEY and CDR2 SVGAGI.